Following are 5 T cell receptor beta chains from one sample sequenced in a study of shared clonotypes between healthy human individuals. The data were produced by immunoSEQ multiplex PCR, yet TCRdb's version contains in-frame clones alone and is incomplete. The repertoire holds about 480,000 clones, around 79% seen once, with approximately 13% in the top ten. Specimen: PBMCs. These TCRs come from a woman in her forties in good health. Some clones in this sample may be carry-over from other donors' samples.

The genes are TRBV30 and TRBJ2-1; maybe TRBD1 (5 bases). The CDR3 consists of 13 residues. With 4 bases removed from V and 8 bases from J, the gap between germline ends came to 15 bases. Per the germline V gene, CDR1 is GTSNPN and CDR2 is SVGIG (reference sequence). DNA for the CDR3: TGTGCCTGGATCCCCCAGGGTTTGGATGAGCAGTTCTTC. Translating it yields CAWIPQGLDEQFF.

This rearrangement joins TRBV19 to TRBJ2-1; 15 positions agree with TRBD2. The CDR3 is 14 residues long. V was pared by 9 bases and J by 7 bases, with 4 bases of the junction left unmatched. Germline-derived CDR1 and CDR2 are LNHDA and SQIVND (reference sequence). This chain's CDR3 is CASFGTSGRNEQFF. CDR3 sequence (DNA): TGTGCCAGCTTTGGGACTAGCGGGAGGAATGAGCAGTTCTTC.

This rearrangement joins TRBV7-3 to TRBJ2-3, with 12 bases identical to TRBD2. V was clipped by 3 bases and J by 5 bases; unmatched bases: 0. The CDR3 spans 14 residues. Germline V CDR1 and CDR2: SGHTA, FQGTGA. The CDR3 DNA reads TGTGCCAGCAGCTTGGGACTAGCGGGAGATACGCAGTATTTT. It specifies CASSLGLAGDTQYF.

This clone was seen a few times. J is TRBJ1-4 and V is TRBV14; D gene ambiguous. The length of the CDR3 is 15 residues. Germline CDR1 reads SGHDN; CDR2 reads FVKESK. V lost 4 bases and J 4 bases, leaving 13 bases between the germline ends. This chain's CDR3 is CASSPHSGFNEKLFF. The CDR3 nucleotides read TGTGCCAGCAGCCCTCATTCCGGCTTTAATGAAAAACTGTTTTTT.

The J gene is TRBJ2-7, the V gene TRBV18; D gene unclear. This CDR3 spans 14 amino acids. Germline V lookup: CDR1 KGHSH, CDR2 LQKENI. Trimming took 2 bases from V and 3 from J, leaving 11 bases between them. CDR3 loop: CASSPSKGDYEQYF. In nucleotides, the CDR3 is TGTGCCAGCTCACCATCCAAAGGTGACTACGAGCAGTACTTC.